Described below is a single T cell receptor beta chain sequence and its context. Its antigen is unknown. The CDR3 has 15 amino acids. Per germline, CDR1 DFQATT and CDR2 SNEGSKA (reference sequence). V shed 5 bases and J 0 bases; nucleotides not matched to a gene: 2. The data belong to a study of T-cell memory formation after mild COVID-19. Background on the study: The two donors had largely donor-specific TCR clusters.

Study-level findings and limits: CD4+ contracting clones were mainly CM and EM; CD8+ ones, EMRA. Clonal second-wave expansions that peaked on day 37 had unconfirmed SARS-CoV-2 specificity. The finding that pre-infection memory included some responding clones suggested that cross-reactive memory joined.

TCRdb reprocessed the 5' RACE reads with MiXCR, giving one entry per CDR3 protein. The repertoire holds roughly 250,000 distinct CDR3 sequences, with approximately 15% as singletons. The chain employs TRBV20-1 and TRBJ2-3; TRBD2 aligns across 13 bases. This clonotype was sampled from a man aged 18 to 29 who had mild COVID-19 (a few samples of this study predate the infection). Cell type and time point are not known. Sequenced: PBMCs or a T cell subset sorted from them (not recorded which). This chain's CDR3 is CSAWTSGGSTDTQYF. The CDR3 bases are TGCAGTGCTTGGACTAGCGGGGGTAGCACAGATACGCAGTATTTT.